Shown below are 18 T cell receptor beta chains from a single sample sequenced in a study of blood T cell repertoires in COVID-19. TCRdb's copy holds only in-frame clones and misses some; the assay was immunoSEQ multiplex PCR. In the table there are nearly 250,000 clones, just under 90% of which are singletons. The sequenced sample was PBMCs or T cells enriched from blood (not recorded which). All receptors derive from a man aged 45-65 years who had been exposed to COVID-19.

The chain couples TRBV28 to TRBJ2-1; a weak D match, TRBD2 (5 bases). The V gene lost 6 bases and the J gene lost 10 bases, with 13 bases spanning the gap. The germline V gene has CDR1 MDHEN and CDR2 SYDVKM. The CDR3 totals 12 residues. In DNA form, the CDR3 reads TGTGCCAGCAGGAGTGGACTTGTAGAGCAGTTCTTC. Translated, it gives CASRSGLVEQFF.

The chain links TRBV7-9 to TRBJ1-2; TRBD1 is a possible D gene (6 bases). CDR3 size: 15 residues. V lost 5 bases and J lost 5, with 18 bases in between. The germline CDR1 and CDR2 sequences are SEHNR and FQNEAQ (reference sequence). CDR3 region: CASSAIAGGHYGYTF. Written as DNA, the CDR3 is TGTGCCAGCAGCGCTATAGCGGGGGGGCATTATGGCTACACCTTC.

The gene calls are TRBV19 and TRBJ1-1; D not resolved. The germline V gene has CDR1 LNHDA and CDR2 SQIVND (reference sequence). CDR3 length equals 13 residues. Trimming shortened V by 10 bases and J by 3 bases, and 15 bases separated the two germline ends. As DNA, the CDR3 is TGTGCCACCACGCGGTGGGAGGACACTGAAGCTTTCTTT. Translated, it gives CATTRWEDTEAFF. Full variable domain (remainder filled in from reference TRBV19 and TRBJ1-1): DGGITQSPKYLFRKEGQNVTLSCEQNLNHDAMYWYRQDPGQGLRLIYYSQIVNDFQKGDIAEGYSVSREKKESFPLTVTSAQKNPTAFYLCATTRWEDTEAFFGQGTRLTVV.

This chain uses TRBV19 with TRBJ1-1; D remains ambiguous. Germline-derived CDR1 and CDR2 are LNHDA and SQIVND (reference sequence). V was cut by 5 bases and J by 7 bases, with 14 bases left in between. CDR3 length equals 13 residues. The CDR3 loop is CASSLVREGEAFF. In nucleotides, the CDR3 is TGTGCCAGTAGTCTGGTGCGTGAGGGTGAAGCTTTCTTT.

The CDR3 bases are TGTGCCAACAGAAAGACAGGGGATACGAAGGGCTACACCTTC. This codes for CANRKTGDTKGYTF. This rearrangement joins TRBV28 to TRBJ1-2; the match to TRBD1 covers 8 bases. The CDR3 totals 14 residues. With 10 bases clipped from V and 8 bases from J, the junction kept 15 bases outside the gene matches. Germline V gene data show CDR1 as MDHEN and CDR2 as SYDVKM.

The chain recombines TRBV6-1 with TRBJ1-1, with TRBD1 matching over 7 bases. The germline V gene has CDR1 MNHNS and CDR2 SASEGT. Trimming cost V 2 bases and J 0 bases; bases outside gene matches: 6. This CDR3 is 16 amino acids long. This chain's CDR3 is CASSETQGRLNTEAFF. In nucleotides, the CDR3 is TGTGCCAGCAGTGAAACACAGGGGAGGTTGAACACTGAAGCTTTCTTT.

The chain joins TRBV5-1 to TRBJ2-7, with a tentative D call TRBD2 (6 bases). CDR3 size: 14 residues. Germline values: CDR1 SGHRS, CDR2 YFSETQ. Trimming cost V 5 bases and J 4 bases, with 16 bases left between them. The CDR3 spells CASRRGSEGYEQYV. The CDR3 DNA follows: TGCGCCAGCAGAAGGGGTTCGGAGGGATACGAGCAGTACGTC.

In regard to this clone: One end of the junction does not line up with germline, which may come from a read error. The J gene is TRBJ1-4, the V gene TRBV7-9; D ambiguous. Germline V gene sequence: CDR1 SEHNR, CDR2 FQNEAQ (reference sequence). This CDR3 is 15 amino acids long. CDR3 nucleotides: TGTGCCAGCAGCTTAGGAGGTCCAACCAATGAAAAACTGTTTTTT. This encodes CASSLGGPTNEKLFF.

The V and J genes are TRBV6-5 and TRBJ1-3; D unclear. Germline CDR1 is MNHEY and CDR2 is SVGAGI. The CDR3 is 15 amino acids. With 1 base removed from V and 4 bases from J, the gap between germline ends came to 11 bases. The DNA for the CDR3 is TGTGCCAGCAGTTACTTTACGGGATCCGGAAACACCATATATTTT. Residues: CASSYFTGSGNTIYF.

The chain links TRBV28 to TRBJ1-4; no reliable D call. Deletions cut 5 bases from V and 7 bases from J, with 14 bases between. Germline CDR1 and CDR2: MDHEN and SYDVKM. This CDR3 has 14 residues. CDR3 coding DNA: TGTGCCAGCAGTCCCCTCGACTATGGTGAAAAACTGTTTTTT. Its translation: CASSPLDYGEKLFF.

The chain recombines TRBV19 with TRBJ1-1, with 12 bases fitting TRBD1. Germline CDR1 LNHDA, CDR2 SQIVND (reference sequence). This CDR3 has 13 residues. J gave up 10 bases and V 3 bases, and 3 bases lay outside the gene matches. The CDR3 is CASSMGQGAVAFF. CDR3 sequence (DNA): TGTGCCAGTAGTATGGGACAGGGGGCTGTAGCTTTCTTT.

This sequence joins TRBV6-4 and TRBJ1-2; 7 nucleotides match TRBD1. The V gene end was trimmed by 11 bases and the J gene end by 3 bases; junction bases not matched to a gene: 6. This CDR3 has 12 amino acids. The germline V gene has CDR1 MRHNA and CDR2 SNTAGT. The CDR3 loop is CAPWDRDYGYTF. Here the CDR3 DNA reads TGTGCCCCCTGGGACAGAGACTATGGCTACACCTTC.

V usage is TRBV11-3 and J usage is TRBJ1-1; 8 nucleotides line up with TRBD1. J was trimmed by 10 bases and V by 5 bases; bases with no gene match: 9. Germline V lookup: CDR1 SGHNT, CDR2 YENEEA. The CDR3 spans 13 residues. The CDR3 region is CASSQSWTGRAFF. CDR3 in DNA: TGTGCCAGCAGCCAGAGCTGGACAGGGCGAGCTTTCTTT.

In DNA, the CDR3 is TGCGCCAGCAAGGATACCGGGCCTGGGAGCTCCTACGAGCAGTACTTC. Protein: CASKDTGPGSSYEQYF. The V call is TRBV23-1, the J call TRBJ2-7, with D possibly TRBD2 on 5 matching bases. TRBV23-1 qualifies as an ORF whose function is uncertain. CDR3 length: 16 residues. V dropped 7 bases and J dropped 0 bases, with 19 bases sitting between them.

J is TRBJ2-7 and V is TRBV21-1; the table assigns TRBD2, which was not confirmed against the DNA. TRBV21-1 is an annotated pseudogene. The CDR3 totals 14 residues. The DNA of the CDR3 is TGTGCCAGCAACCGGACTAGCGGTGTCTACGAGCAGTACGTC. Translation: CASNRTSGVYEQYV.

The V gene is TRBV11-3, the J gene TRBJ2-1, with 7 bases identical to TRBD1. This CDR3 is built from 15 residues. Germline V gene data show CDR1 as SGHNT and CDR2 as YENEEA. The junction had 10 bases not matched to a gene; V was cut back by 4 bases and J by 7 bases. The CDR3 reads CASSSVSGGANEQFF. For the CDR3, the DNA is TGTGCCAGCAGCTCTGTCTCAGGGGGAGCAAATGAGCAGTTCTTC.

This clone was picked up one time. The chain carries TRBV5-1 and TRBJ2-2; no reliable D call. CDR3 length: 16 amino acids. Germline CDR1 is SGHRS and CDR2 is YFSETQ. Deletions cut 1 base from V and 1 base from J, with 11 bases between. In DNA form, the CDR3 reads TGCGCCAGCAGCTTGTTTGCGGTTCAGAACACCGGGGAGCTGTTTTTT. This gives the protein CASSLFAVQNTGELFF. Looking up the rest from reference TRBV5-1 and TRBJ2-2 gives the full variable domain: KAGVTQTPRYLIKTRGQQVTLSCSPISGHRSVSWYQQTPGQGLQFLFEYFSETQRNKGNFPGRFSGRQFSNSRSEMNVSTLELGDSALYLCASSLFAVQNTGELFFGEGSRLTVL.

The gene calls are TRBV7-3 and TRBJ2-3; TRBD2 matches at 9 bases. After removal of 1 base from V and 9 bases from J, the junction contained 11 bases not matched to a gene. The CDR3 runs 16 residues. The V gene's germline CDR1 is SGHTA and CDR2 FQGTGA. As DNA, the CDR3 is TGTGCCAGCAGCTTAATTGGGCTAGCGGGGTTTTCCACGCAGTATTTT. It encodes CASSLIGLAGFSTQYF.